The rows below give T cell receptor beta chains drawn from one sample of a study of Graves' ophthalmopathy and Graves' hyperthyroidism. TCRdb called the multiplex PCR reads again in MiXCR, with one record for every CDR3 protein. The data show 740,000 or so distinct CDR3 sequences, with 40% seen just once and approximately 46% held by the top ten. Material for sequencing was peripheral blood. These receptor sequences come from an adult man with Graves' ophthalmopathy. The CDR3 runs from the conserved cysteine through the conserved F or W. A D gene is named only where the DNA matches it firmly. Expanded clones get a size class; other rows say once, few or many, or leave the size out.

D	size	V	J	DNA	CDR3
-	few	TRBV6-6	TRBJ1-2	TGTGCCAGCAGCAAGACAGATAACTATGGCTACACCTTC	CASSKTDNYGYTF
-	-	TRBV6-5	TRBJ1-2	TGTGCCAGCAGTCAAAGAGGCAGGACTACGGGCTACACCTTC	CASSQRGRTTGYTF
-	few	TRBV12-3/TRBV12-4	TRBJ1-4	TGTGCCAGCAGTTTAGTCCATTTGGGGGAACTGTTTTTT	CASSLVHLGELFF
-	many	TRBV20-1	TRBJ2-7	TGCAGCGTTAGGACTTCCGGCTCCTACGAGCAGTACTTC	CSVRTSGSYEQYF
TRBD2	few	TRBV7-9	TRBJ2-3	TGTGCCAGCAGCTTACTGCGGGGGGGCGTGGATACGCAGTATTTT	CASSLLRGGVDTQYF
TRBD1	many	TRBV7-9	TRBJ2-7	TGTGCCAGCAGCCCGGACAGGGGGGATCACGCCTACGAGCAGTACTTC	CASSPDRGDHAYEQYF
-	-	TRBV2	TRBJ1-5	TGTGCCAGCAGCCAAGAAAAGACCCAGCCCCAGCATTTT	CASSQEKTQPQHF
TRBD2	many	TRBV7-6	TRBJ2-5	TGTGCCAGCAGCCCTCTGGGGACTAGCGTCGGAGAGACCCAGTACTTC	CASSPLGTSVGETQYF
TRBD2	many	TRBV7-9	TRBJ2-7	TGTGCCAGCAGCTTCGCGGGAGGCTCCCACGAGCAGTACTTC	CASSFAGGSHEQYF
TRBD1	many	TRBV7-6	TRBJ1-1	TGTGCCAGCAGCCCAGGGGGCGCAAACACTGAAGCTTTCTTT	CASSPGGANTEAFF
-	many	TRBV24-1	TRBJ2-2	TGTGCCACCAGTGATTTTCGACAGGCGAACACCGGGGAGCTGTTTTTT	CATSDFRQANTGELFF
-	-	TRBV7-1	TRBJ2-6	TGTGCCAGCAAATATTCCGTTAGCTCTGGGGCCAACGTCCTGACTTTC	CASKYSVSSGANVLTF
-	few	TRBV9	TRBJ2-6	TGTGCCAGCAGCGTAGAGAGTTCATGGGCCAACGTCCTGACTTTC	CASSVESSWANVLTF
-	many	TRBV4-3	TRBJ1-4	TGCGCCAGCAGCCAAGGAATGGGGGGTAATGAAAAACTGTTTTTT	CASSQGMGGNEKLFF
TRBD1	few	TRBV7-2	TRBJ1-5	TGTGCCAGCAGCTCCGGGACGACAGGGACAGGGGATCAGCCCCAGCATTTT	CASSSGTTGTGDQPQHF
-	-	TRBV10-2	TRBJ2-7	TGCGCCAGCAGTGAGTTAGGACCAAACTACGAGCAGTACTTC	CASSELGPNYEQYF
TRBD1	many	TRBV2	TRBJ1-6	TGTGCCAGCAGTAATCGGACAGGGACAAATTCACCCCTCCACTTT	CASSNRTGTNSPLHF
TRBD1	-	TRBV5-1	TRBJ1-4	TGTGCCCGGGGACAGACTAATGAAAAACTGTTTTTT	CARGQTNEKLFF
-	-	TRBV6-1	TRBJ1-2	TGTGCCAGCAATAACGAGGGGGACACTACGTATGGCTACACCTTC	CASNNEGDTTYGYTF
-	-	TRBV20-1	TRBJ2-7	TGCAGTGCTAATCAGGATTTCGAGCAGTACTTC	CSANQDFEQYF
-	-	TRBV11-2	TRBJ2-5	TGTGCCAGCAGCCGCGGCCACAGTAACCAAGAGACCCAGTACTTC	CASSRGHSNQETQYF
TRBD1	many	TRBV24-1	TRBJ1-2	TGTGCCACCAGTGAGAACAGGGGGAGAGGCTACACCTTC	CATSENRGRGYTF
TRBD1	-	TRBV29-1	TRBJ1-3	TGCAGCGGCCTGACAGGGCCTGGAAACACCATATATTTT	CSGLTGPGNTIYF
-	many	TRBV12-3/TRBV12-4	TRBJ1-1	TGTGCCAGCACGGCGACAGGTCGCACTGAAGCTTTCTTT	CASTATGRTEAFF